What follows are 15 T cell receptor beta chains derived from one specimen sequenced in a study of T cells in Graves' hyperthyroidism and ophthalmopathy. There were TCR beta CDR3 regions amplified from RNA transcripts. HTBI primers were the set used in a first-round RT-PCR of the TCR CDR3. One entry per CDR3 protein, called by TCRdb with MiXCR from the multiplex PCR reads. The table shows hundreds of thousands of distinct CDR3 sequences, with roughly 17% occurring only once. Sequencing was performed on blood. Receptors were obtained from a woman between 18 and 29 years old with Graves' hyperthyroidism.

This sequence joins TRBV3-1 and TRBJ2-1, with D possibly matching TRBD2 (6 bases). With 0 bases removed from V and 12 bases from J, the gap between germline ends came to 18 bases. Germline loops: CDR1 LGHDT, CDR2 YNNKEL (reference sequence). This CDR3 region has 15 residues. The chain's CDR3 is CASSQDSLAAEGQFF. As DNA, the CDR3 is TGTGCCAGCAGCCAAGACTCCCTGGCGGCGGAGGGGCAGTTCTTC.

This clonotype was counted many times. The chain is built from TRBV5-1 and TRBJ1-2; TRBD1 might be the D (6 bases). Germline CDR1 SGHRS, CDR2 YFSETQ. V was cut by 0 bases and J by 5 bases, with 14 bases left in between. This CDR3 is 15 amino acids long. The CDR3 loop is CASSLEARGHYGYTF. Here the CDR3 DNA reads TGCGCCAGCAGCTTGGAGGCCAGGGGTCATTATGGCTACACCTTC.

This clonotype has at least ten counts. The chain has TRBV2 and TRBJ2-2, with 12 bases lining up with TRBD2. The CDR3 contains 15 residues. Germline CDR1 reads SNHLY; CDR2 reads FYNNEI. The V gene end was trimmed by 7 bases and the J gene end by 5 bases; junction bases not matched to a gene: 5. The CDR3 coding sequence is TGTGCCAGCATGAAGACTAGCGGGAGTACCGGGGAGCTGTTTTTT. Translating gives CASMKTSGSTGELFF.

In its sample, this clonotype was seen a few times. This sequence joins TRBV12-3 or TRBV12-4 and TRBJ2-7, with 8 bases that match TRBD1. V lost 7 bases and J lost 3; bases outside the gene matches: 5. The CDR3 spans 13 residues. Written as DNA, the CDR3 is TGTGCCAGCACCGTAGACAGGGGCTACGAGCAGTACTTC. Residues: CASTVDRGYEQYF.

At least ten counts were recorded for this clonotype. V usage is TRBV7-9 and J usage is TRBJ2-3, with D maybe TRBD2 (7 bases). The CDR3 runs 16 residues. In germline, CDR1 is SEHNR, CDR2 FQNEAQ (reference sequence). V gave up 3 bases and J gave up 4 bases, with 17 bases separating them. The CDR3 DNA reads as TGTGCCAGCAGCTTCCGCGGGGGCGCATACCCAGATACGCAGTATTTT. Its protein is CASSFRGGAYPDTQYF.

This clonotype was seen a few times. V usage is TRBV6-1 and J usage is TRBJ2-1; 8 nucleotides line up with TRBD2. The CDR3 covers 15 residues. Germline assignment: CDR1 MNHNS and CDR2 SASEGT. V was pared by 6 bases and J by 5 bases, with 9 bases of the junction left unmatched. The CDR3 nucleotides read TGTGCCAGCAGGGAAAGCGGGGGCCGGAACAATGAGCAGTTCTTC. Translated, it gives CASRESGGRNNEQFF.

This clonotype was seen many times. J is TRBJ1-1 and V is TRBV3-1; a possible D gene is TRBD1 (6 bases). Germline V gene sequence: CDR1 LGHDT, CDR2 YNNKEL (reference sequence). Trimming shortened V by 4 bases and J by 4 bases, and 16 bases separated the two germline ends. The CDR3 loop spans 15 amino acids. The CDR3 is CASSPPRGVLTEAFF. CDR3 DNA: TGTGCCAGCAGCCCTCCGAGGGGGGTGCTCACTGAAGCTTTCTTT.

DNA for the CDR3: TGTGCCATCAGTGCTGGTTACGAGCAGTACTTC. Amino acid sequence: CAISAGYEQYF. The chain employs TRBV10-3 and TRBJ2-7; no clear D gene. This CDR3 is 11 amino acids long. Germline-derived CDR1 and CDR2 are ENHRY and SYGVKD. V was pared by 4 bases and J by 4 bases, with 5 bases between.

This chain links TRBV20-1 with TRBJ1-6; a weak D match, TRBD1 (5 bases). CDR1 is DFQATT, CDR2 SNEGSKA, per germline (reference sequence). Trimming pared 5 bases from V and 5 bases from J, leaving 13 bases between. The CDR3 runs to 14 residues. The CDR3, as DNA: TGCAGTGCTCTAGGGGACGGTGATAATTCACCCCTCCACTTT. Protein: CSALGDGDNSPLHF.

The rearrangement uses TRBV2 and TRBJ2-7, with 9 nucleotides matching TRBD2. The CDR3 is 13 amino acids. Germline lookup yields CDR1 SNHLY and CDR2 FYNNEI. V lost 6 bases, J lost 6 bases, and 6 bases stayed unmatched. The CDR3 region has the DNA TGTGCCAGCAGAGCGGGGGGCCTCCGCGAGCAGTACTTC. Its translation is CASRAGGLREQYF.

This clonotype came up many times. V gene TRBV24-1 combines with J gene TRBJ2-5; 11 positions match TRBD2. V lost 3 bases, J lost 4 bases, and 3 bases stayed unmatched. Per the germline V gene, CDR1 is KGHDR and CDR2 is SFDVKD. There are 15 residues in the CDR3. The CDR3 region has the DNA TGTGCCACCAGTGATGAACTAGCGGGAGCAGAGACCCAGTACTTC. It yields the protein CATSDELAGAETQYF.

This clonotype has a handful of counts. The CDR3, as DNA: TGTGCCAGCAGCTCAGGACTAGCGGGGGGAAAAGAGACCCAGTACTTC. The encoded protein is CASSSGLAGGKETQYF. The chain recombines TRBV7-3 with TRBJ2-5; 14 nucleotides align to TRBD2. Per the germline V gene, CDR1 is SGHTA and CDR2 is FQGTGA. CDR3 size: 16 residues. The V segment lost 4 bases and the J segment 3 bases; nucleotides outside the gene matches: 4.

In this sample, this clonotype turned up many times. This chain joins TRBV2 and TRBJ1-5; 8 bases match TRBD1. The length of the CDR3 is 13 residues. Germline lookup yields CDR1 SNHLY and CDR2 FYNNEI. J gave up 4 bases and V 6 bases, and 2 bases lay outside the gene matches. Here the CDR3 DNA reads TGTGCCAGCAGGAACAGGGGGAATCAGCCCCAGCATTTT. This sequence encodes CASRNRGNQPQHF.

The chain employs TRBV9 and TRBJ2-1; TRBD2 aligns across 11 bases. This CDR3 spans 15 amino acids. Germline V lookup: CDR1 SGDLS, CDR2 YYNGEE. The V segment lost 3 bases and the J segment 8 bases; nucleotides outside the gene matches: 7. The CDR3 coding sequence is TGTGCCAGCAGCGCCAGACTAGCGGGAAGGGATGAGCAGTTCTTC. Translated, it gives CASSARLAGRDEQFF.

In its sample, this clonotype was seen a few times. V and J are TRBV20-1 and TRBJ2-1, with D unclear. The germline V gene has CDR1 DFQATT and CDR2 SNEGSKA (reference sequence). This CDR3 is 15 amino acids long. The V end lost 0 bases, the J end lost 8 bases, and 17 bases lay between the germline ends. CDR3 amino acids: CSARELPQSTDEQFF. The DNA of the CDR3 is TGCAGTGCTAGAGAACTACCGCAATCGACGGATGAGCAGTTCTTC.